This TCR beta chain was sequenced in a study of cytomegalovirus exposure and HLA in healthy donors. Study-level points and caveats: In an earlier analysis, in about 530 donors, most V segments appeared productive either ~90% or ~30% of the time.

Worth noting for this clone: The target antigen is unknown.

CDR1 KGHSH and CDR2 LQKENI come from the germline V gene. CDR3 length: 16 residues. Trimming removed 3 bases from V and 0 bases from J; junction bases left unmatched: 5. 60 Vbeta and 13 Jbeta primers were used in PCR. TCRdb's copy holds only in-frame clones and misses some; the assay was immunoSEQ multiplex PCR. The sample shows about 160,000 clones, 83% of them seen only once. Sequenced material: PBMCs. The J gene is TRBJ1-5, the V gene TRBV18, with 7 positions matching TRBD1. This clonotype was obtained from a man aged 50 to 59 in good health and CMV-seropositive. The CDR3 DNA reads TGTGCCAGCTCACCCTCGACAGGGAATAGCAATCAGCCCCAGCATTTT. Amino acids: CASSPSTGNSNQPQHF.